Reported below is one TCR beta chain. Its target is unknown. These data are taken from a study of vaccination and CD4 T cells after COVID-19. Study findings and constraints: Reactive clone data from convalescent patients indicated a median of roughly 90% appearing only post-vaccination.

The germline V and J ends were trimmed by 5 bases and 0 bases, with 14 bases remaining between them. CDR3 size: 15 residues. CDR1 SGHAT and CDR2 FQNNGV come from the germline V gene. As to treatment: roughly 11-day PBMC culture with coronavirus spike peptide pools or control peptides (ViraFEST assay). Sequencing of cultured CD4+ T cell DNA used the Oncomine TCR Beta short-read assay. TCRdb used MiXCR to reprocess the PCR reads, holding one entry per CDR3 protein. The sample includes 5,500 to 9,000 distinct CDR3 sequences, 40% to 65% of them seen just once. This clonotype originated in a human donor who had recovered from COVID-19. V usage is TRBV11-2 and J usage is TRBJ2-7; a weak D match, TRBD2 (6 bases). Sequencing was carried out using CD4+ T cells from blood, cultured in vitro. The CDR3 here is CASSPTAGNSYEQYF. CDR3 nucleotide sequence: TGTGCCAGCAGCCCTACGGCGGGAAACTCCTACGAGCAGTACTTC. Looking up the rest from reference TRBV11-2 and TRBJ2-7 gives the full variable domain: EAGVAQSPRYKIIEKRQSVAFWCNPISGHATLYWYQQILGQGPKLLIQFQNNGVVDDSQLPKDRFSAERLKGVDSTLKIQPAKLEDSAVYLCASSPTAGNSYEQYFGPGTRLTVT.